The 26 T cell receptor beta chains listed next were all sequenced from one sample in a study of technical replicates of blood from a few donors. Here immunoSEQ multiplex PCR was the method, and the copy in TCRdb shows in-frame clones only, minus some. The sample gives fewer than 90,000 clones, around 97% of which show up once; around 0.22% is in the top ten. Material for sequencing was T cells isolated from PBMCs. The receptor set was obtained from a human donor in good health.

The chain combines TRBV25-1 with TRBJ2-2; 7 bases are shared with TRBD2. The germline CDR1 and CDR2 sequences are MGHDK and SYGVNS. V shed 8 bases and J 3 bases; nucleotides not matched to a gene: 9. This CDR3 spans 15 amino acids. The CDR3 region has the DNA TGTGCCAGCGGACGACTAGCCGAGGACACCGGGGAGCTGTTTTTT. Amino acids: CASGRLAEDTGELFF.

V and J are TRBV6-1 and TRBJ1-1, with 9 bases matching TRBD1. The trim removed 3 bases at V and 0 bases at J, leaving 2 bases unmatched. Germline CDR1 is MNHNS and CDR2 is SASEGT. The CDR3 extends over 15 amino acids. Here the CDR3 DNA reads TGTGCCAGCAGTGATGGACAGGGGATGAACACTGAAGCTTTCTTT. Its protein product is CASSDGQGMNTEAFF.

V gene TRBV5-1 combines with J gene TRBJ2-1; 13 bases are a match to TRBD2. CDR3 length: 16 amino acids. Per the germline V gene, CDR1 is SGHRS and CDR2 is YFSETQ. V lost 4 bases, J lost 4 bases, and 5 bases stayed unmatched. The CDR3 nucleotides are TGCGCCAGCAGCATGGGGACTAGCGGGGTATACAATGAGCAGTTCTTC. It specifies CASSMGTSGVYNEQFF.

V is TRBV28 and J is TRBJ2-7, with 10 bases lining up with TRBD2. The CDR3 loop spans 14 amino acids. The germline V gene encodes CDR1 MDHEN and CDR2 SYDVKM. J lost 3 bases, V lost 7 bases, and 6 bases had no gene match. The CDR3 sequence is CASIPSGSLYEQYF. In DNA form, the CDR3 reads TGTGCCAGCATCCCTAGCGGGAGCCTCTACGAGCAGTACTTC.

In this sample, this clone turned up once. This chain joins TRBV11-2 and TRBJ2-7; 8 bases are a match to TRBD2. This CDR3 has 14 amino acids. Germline V gene sequence: CDR1 SGHAT, CDR2 FQNNGV. After removal of 5 bases from V and 3 bases from J, the junction contained 6 bases not matched to a gene. CDR3 loop: CASSPGRGGYEQYF. The DNA of the CDR3 is TGTGCCAGCAGCCCGGGCCGGGGGGGCTACGAGCAGTACTTC.

The chain couples TRBV10-1 to TRBJ1-1; possibly TRBD1 for D (5 bases). Trimming pared 4 bases from V and 0 bases from J, leaving 6 bases between. CDR1 is WNHNN, CDR2 SYGVQD, per germline (reference sequence). The CDR3 sequence is 13 residues long. The CDR3 DNA reads TGCGCCAGCAGTGGACAGATGAACACTGAAGCTTTCTTT. This gives the protein CASSGQMNTEAFF.

The chain links TRBV7-9 to TRBJ2-5; TRBD2 aligns across 11 bases. The CDR3 contains 17 residues. V was pared by 1 base and J by 3 bases, with 7 bases of the junction left unmatched. Germline-derived CDR1 and CDR2 are SEHNR and FQNEAQ (reference sequence). As DNA, the CDR3 is TGTGCCAGCAGCTTAGGCAGGACTAGCGGGTTCGAAGAGACCCAGTACTTC. Translation: CASSLGRTSGFEETQYF.

This clone was detected a few times. This chain connects TRBV2 to TRBJ2-1, with no clear D. This CDR3 contains 11 residues. V was cut by 5 bases and J by 5 bases, with 4 bases left in between. Germline CDR1 and CDR2: SNHLY and FYNNEI. This CDR3 reads CASSPHNEQFF. DNA for the CDR3: TGTGCCAGCAGTCCTCACAATGAGCAGTTCTTC.

The genes are TRBV5-1 and TRBJ2-1, with D perhaps matching TRBD1 (6 bases). The V and J ends lost 0 bases and 0 bases respectively, with 13 bases between them. The CDR3 sequence is 17 residues long. Germline V gene sequence: CDR1 SGHRS, CDR2 YFSETQ. The CDR3 sequence: CASSLAGHLSSYNEQFF. For the CDR3, the DNA is TGCGCCAGCAGCTTGGCGGGACACCTGAGCTCCTACAATGAGCAGTTCTTC. Drawing the rest from reference TRBV5-1 and TRBJ2-1, the complete variable domain is KAGVTQTPRYLIKTRGQQVTLSCSPISGHRSVSWYQQTPGQGLQFLFEYFSETQRNKGNFPGRFSGRQFSNSRSEMNVSTLELGDSALYLCASSLAGHLSSYNEQFFGPGTRLTVL.

The genes are TRBV7-9 and TRBJ1-5, with D hard to call. Germline V gene lookup returns CDR1 SEHNR and CDR2 FQNEAQ (reference sequence). This CDR3 has 14 amino acids. Trimming pared 5 bases from V and 5 bases from J, leaving 13 bases between. The CDR3 is CASSPDTAYQPQHF. The CDR3 DNA reads as TGTGCCAGCAGCCCAGATACAGCTTATCAGCCCCAGCATTTT.

The chain couples TRBV6-5 to TRBJ2-7; TRBD1 matches 7 bases. CDR1 is MNHEY, CDR2 SVGAGI, per germline. The length of the CDR3 is 15 residues. Germline trimming cut 0 bases from V and 3 bases from J; bases unmatched to any gene: 5. The chain's CDR3 is CASSYSIRGSYEQYF. In DNA form, the CDR3 reads TGTGCCAGCAGTTACTCTATCAGGGGGAGCTACGAGCAGTACTTC.

The V call is TRBV19, the J call TRBJ2-1, with 8 bases matching TRBD2. This CDR3 has 15 amino acids. The ends lost 5 bases at V and 3 bases at J; junction bases unmatched: 6. The V gene's germline CDR1 is LNHDA and CDR2 SQIVND (reference sequence). Written as DNA, the CDR3 is TGTGCCAGTAGTCTCCCCGGGAGGGGCTACAATGAGCAGTTCTTC. Protein sequence: CASSLPGRGYNEQFF. The variable domain in full, completed from reference TRBV19 and TRBJ2-1, reads DGGITQSPKYLFRKEGQNVTLSCEQNLNHDAMYWYRQDPGQGLRLIYYSQIVNDFQKGDIAEGYSVSREKKESFPLTVTSAQKNPTAFYLCASSLPGRGYNEQFFGPGTRLTVL.

The chain employs TRBV4-1 and TRBJ1-5; D unclear. Germline V gives CDR1 MGHRA, CDR2 YSYEKL. V lost 4 bases to trimming and J lost 0 bases, with 10 bases between them. CDR3 size: 15 residues. This CDR3 is CASSLRVHSNQPQHF. DNA of the CDR3: TGCGCCAGCAGCCTCCGGGTCCATAGCAATCAGCCCCAGCATTTT.

The chain has TRBV10-3 and TRBJ1-2; D might be TRBD1 (5 bases). Germline assignment: CDR1 ENHRY and CDR2 SYGVKD. Trimming removed 0 bases from V and 8 bases from J, with 10 bases in between. The CDR3 spans 13 residues. The CDR3 spells CAISESWGVGYTF. For the CDR3, the DNA is TGTGCCATCAGTGAGTCGTGGGGGGTAGGCTACACCTTC.

This clone appeared once. The chain uses TRBV16 and TRBJ1-1, with D tentatively TRBD1 (6 bases). Germline-derived CDR1 and CDR2 are KGHSY and FQNENV. Trimming shortened V by 0 bases and J by 5 bases, and 10 bases separated the two germline ends. The CDR3 totals 14 residues. Written as DNA, the CDR3 is TGTGCCAGCAGCCAATCGGGGGGGCGAACTGAAGCTTTCTTT. It is translated as CASSQSGGRTEAFF.

The chain combines TRBV30 with TRBJ1-1; D may be TRBD1 (5 bases). CDR1 is GTSNPN and CDR2 is SVGIG in the germline V gene (reference sequence). V was pared by 4 bases and J by 4 bases, with 16 bases between. This CDR3 has 14 amino acids. CDR3 DNA: TGTGCCTGGAAATCAGGGCTCCCGGGCACTGAAGCTTTCTTT. Its translation: CAWKSGLPGTEAFF.

V usage is TRBV2 and J usage is TRBJ2-7; 13 bases match TRBD2. The J segment lost 2 bases and the V segment lost 7 bases, leaving 8 bases of the junction unmatched. Germline-derived CDR1 and CDR2 are SNHLY and FYNNEI. There are 16 residues in the CDR3. CDR3 residues: CASKKGTSGTTYEQYF. Here the CDR3 DNA reads TGTGCCAGCAAAAAGGGGACTAGCGGGACCACCTACGAGCAGTACTTC.

V usage is TRBV29-1 and J usage is TRBJ2-1; a possible D gene is TRBD1 (5 bases). The CDR3 runs to 15 residues. Germline CDR1 reads SQVTM; CDR2 reads ANQGSEA. With 2 bases removed from V and 3 bases from J, the gap between germline ends came to 14 bases. CDR3 sequence reads: CSVELGDRGYNEQFF. The CDR3 region has the DNA TGCAGCGTTGAATTAGGGGATAGGGGCTACAATGAGCAGTTCTTC.

Only one count was recorded for this clone. The chain joins TRBV7-3 to TRBJ2-7; 8 bases agree with TRBD2. V shed 5 bases, J shed 6 bases, and the junction held 3 bases outside the gene matches. Germline V gives CDR1 SGHTA, CDR2 FQGTGA. CDR3 length: 12 residues. This CDR3 reads CASSGTRPEQYF. CDR3 DNA sequence: TGTGCCAGCAGCGGGACTAGACCCGAGCAGTACTTC.

The chain uses TRBV6-1 and TRBJ2-5, with TRBD2 matching 8 bases. The CDR3 runs to 16 residues. The J segment lost 3 bases and the V segment lost 0 bases, leaving 6 bases of the junction unmatched. Per germline, CDR1 MNHNS and CDR2 SASEGT. In DNA form, the CDR3 reads TGTGCCAGCAGTGAAGCGTCCGGGGGGGGAAAAGAGACCCAGTACTTC. The encoded protein is CASSEASGGGKETQYF.

The rearrangement links TRBV28 to TRBJ2-7, with TRBD2 identical over 8 bases. V lost 4 bases to trimming and J lost 3 bases; unmatched junction nucleotides: 11. Germline V gene data show CDR1 as MDHEN and CDR2 as SYDVKM. The CDR3 runs to 16 residues. CDR3 residues: CASSSRGLVKGYEQYF. CDR3 nucleotides: TGTGCCAGCAGTTCCAGGGGACTAGTTAAGGGCTACGAGCAGTACTTC.

V and J are TRBV27 and TRBJ2-1, with 10 bases aligning to TRBD2. The length of the CDR3 is 16 residues. Trimming cost V 5 bases and J 0 bases; bases outside gene matches: 4. Looked up from germline, CDR1 is MNHEY and CDR2 is SMNVEV (reference sequence). CDR3 in DNA: TGTGCCAGCAGTCCGTCTAGCGGGAGCTCCTACAATGAGCAGTTCTTC. Protein product: CASSPSSGSSYNEQFF.

The rearrangement uses TRBV5-1 and TRBJ2-7, with 12 bases aligning to TRBD2. V was clipped by 4 bases and J by 0 bases; unmatched bases: 8. The CDR3 is 17 residues long. Per germline, CDR1 SGHRS and CDR2 YFSETQ. As DNA, the CDR3 is TGCGCCAGCAGCCCCGGGACTAGCGGGCTTAGCTCCTACGAGCAGTACTTC. Its protein product is CASSPGTSGLSSYEQYF. Based on the CDR3 plus reference TRBV5-1 and TRBJ2-7, the full variable domain is KAGVTQTPRYLIKTRGQQVTLSCSPISGHRSVSWYQQTPGQGLQFLFEYFSETQRNKGNFPGRFSGRQFSNSRSEMNVSTLELGDSALYLCASSPGTSGLSSYEQYFGPGTRLTVT.

CDR3 region: CASSTNREELFF. The CDR3 coding sequence is TGCGCCAGCAGCACGAACAGGGAGGAGCTGTTTTTT. V is TRBV5-1 and J is TRBJ2-2; D is perhaps TRBD1 (6 bases). This CDR3 has 12 residues. Germline assignment: CDR1 SGHRS and CDR2 YFSETQ. Between the trimmed V and J ends, which lost 4 bases and 10 bases, there was a span of 11 bases.

The chain employs TRBV6-6 and TRBJ1-3; possibly TRBD1 for D (5 bases). Germline CDR1 is MNHNY and CDR2 is SVGAGI (reference sequence). Trimming removed 6 bases at V and 1 base at J, with 10 bases between. This CDR3 comprises 14 residues. The CDR3 DNA sequence: TGTGCCAGCAGCCACGGGACTTCTGGAAACACCATATATTTT. Amino acid sequence: CASSHGTSGNTIYF.

This chain joins TRBV2 and TRBJ1-4; TRBD1 might be the D (5 bases). The CDR3 is 16 residues long. Per the germline V gene, CDR1 is SNHLY and CDR2 is FYNNEI. Trimming took off 2 bases at V and 8 bases at J, with 18 bases between the two ends. CDR3 loop: CASSEIVGGLEEKLFF. The CDR3 DNA follows: TGTGCCAGCAGTGAAATAGTGGGGGGATTAGAAGAAAAACTGTTTTTT.